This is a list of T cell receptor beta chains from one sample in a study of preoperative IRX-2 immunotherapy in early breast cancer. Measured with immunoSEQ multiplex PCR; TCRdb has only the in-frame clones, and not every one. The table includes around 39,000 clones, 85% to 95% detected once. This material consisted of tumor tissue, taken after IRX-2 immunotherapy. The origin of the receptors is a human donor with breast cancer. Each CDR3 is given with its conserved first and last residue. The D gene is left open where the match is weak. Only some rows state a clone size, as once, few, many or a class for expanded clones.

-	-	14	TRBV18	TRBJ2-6	TGTGCCAGCTCGCTTGGACGGGGGGCCAACGTCCTGACTTTC	CASSLGRGANVLTF
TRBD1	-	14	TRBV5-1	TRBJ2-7	TGCGCCAGCAGCTTGCGGACAGGGGGCGGGGAGCAGTACTTC	CASSLRTGGGEQYF
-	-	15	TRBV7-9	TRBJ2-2	TGTGCCAGCAGCTTGGCCCGATCTTACACCGGGGAGCTGTTTTTT	CASSLARSYTGELFF
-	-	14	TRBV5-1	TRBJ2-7	TGCGCCAGCAGCCTCGGAGGGAGGAGTGACGAGCAGTACTTC	CASSLGGRSDEQYF
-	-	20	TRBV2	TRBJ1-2	TGTGCCAGCAGTGAAGCCCTTTTCCGATCTGGGGGGCGAGGGTTGGGAGGCTACACCTTC	CASSEALFRSGGRGLGGYTF
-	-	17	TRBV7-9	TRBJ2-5	TGTGCCAGCAGCTTAGCGCTTTGGACTACAGGGGCAGAGACCCAGTACTTC	CASSLALWTTGAETQYF
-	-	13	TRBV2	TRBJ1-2	TGTGCCAGCAGCCCGGGCACAACCTATGGCTACACCTTC	CASSPGTTYGYTF
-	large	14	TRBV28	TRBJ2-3	TGTGCCAGCAGCACTTACCCGAAAACCACCCCGCAGTATTTT	CASSTYPKTTPQYF
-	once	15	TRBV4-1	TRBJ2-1	TGCGCCAGCAGCCAAGAGGGTGTACCCTACAATGAGCAGTTCTTC	CASSQEGVPYNEQFF
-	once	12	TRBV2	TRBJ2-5	TGTGCCAGCAATGAGTTACAAGAGACCCAGTACTTC	CASNELQETQYF
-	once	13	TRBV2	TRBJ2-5	TGTGCCAGCAGTGACAGGATGCAAGAGACCCAGTACTTC	CASSDRMQETQYF
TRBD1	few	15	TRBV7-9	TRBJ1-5	TGTGCCAGCAGCTCAACAGGGGCGGGAGATCAAGCCCAGCATTTT	CASSSTGAGDQAQHF
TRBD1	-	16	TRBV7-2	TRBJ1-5	TGTGCCAGCAGCTTAGTAGTGGACAGGGCGCGTCAGCCCCAGCATTTT	CASSLVVDRARQPQHF
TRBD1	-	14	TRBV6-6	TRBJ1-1	TGTGCCAGCTCTTGGGACAGGGCCACGGGTGAAGCTTTCTTT	CASSWDRATGEAFF
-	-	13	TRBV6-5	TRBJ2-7	TGTGCCAGCAGTAGGGTGGGAACCTACGAGCAGTACTTC	CASSRVGTYEQYF
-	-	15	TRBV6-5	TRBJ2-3	TGTGCCAGCAGAGACGGGGCAGGGAAGGTACCTGCGCAGTATTTT	CASRDGAGKVPAQYF
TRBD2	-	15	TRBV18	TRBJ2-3	TGTGCCAGCTCCATACTAGCGGGAGTTTCAGATACGCAGTATTTT	CASSILAGVSDTQYF
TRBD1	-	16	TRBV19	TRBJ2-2	TGTGCCAGTAGAACAGGACAGGGTATTGTGTCCGGGGAGCTGTTTTTT	CASRTGQGIVSGELFF
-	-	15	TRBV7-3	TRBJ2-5	TGTGCCAGCAGCTCAGTACAGGGCCCACGGGAGACCCAGTACTTC	CASSSVQGPRETQYF
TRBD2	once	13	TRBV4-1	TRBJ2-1	TGCGCCAGCAGCCAAGCGGGACTAGCCGAGCAGTTCTTC	CASSQAGLAEQFF
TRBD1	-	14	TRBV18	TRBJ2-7	TGTGCCAGCTCCCCCAGGGGGCAATCCTACGAGCAGTACTTC	CASSPRGQSYEQYF
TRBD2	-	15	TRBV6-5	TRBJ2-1	TGTGCCAGCAGTTACCGCGGGAGCTCCTACAATGAGCAGTTCTTC	CASSYRGSSYNEQFF
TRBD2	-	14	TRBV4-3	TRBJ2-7	TGCGCCAGCAGCCACAGAGCGGGGGCCTACGAGCAGTACTTC	CASSHRAGAYEQYF
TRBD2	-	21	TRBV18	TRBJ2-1	TGTGCCAGCTCACGATCAAAGACTAGCGGGAGGGCCTTTATCTCCTACAATGAGCAGTTCTTC	CASSRSKTSGRAFISYNEQFF
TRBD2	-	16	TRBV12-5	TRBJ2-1	TGTGCTAGTGGTTTTGGGGGAGCGGGAGGCAACAATGAGCAGTTCTTC	CASGFGGAGGNNEQFF
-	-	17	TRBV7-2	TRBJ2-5	TGTGCCAGCAGCTTAGGGCCCGGGACCCCGAGGGCAGAGACCCAGTACTTC	CASSLGPGTPRAETQYF
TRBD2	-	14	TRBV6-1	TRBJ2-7	TGTGCCAGCACACGACTAGCGGGGTCCTACGAGCAGTACTTC	CASTRLAGSYEQYF